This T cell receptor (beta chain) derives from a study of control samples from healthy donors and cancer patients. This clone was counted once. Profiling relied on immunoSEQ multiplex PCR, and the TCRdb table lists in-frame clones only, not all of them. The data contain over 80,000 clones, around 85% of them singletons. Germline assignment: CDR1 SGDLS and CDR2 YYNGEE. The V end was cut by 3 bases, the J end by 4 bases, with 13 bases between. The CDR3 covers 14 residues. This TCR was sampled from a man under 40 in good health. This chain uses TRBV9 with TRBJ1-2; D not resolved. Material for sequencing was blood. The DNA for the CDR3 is TGTGCCAGCAGCGCCGAGAGTGGCTTCTATGGCTACACCTTC. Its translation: CASSAESGFYGYTF. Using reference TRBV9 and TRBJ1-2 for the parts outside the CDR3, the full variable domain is DSGVTQTPKHLITATGQRVTLRCSPRSGDLSVYWYQQSLDQGLQFLIQYYNGEERAKGNILERFSAQQFPDLHSELNLSSLELGDSALYFCASSAESGFYGYTFGSGTRLTVV.